This entry is about one T cell receptor beta chain. Sequencing was performed with immunoSEQ multiplex PCR; in TCRdb, only in-frame clones are kept and a portion is missing. The table includes roughly 250,000 clones, approximately 80% detected once. This entry belongs to a study of blood T cell repertoires in COVID-19. For the study at large: In each case, the material was cDNA or gDNA derived from T cells, B-cell-depleted T cells, or PBMCs.

Trimming took off 5 bases at V and 6 bases at J, with 14 bases between the two ends. Germline lookup yields CDR1 SGHTA and CDR2 FQGNSA. The CDR3 runs 13 residues. The chain links TRBV7-2 to TRBJ2-7; perhaps TRBD2 as D (6 bases). The sequence was collected from a human donor in a cohort sampled during active COVID-19. Sequences were obtained from peripheral blood. The CDR3 nucleotides are TGTGCCAGCAGCCCCAGAGGAGGGTCCGAGCAGTACTTC. Amino acid sequence: CASSPRGGSEQYF. The variable domain in full, with the rest retrieved from reference TRBV7-2 and TRBJ2-7, is GAGVSQSPSNKVTEKGKDVELRCDPISGHTALYWYRQSLGQGLEFLIYFQGNSAPDKSGLPSDRFSAERTGGSVSTLTIQRTQQEDSAVYLCASSPRGGSEQYFGPGTRLTVT.